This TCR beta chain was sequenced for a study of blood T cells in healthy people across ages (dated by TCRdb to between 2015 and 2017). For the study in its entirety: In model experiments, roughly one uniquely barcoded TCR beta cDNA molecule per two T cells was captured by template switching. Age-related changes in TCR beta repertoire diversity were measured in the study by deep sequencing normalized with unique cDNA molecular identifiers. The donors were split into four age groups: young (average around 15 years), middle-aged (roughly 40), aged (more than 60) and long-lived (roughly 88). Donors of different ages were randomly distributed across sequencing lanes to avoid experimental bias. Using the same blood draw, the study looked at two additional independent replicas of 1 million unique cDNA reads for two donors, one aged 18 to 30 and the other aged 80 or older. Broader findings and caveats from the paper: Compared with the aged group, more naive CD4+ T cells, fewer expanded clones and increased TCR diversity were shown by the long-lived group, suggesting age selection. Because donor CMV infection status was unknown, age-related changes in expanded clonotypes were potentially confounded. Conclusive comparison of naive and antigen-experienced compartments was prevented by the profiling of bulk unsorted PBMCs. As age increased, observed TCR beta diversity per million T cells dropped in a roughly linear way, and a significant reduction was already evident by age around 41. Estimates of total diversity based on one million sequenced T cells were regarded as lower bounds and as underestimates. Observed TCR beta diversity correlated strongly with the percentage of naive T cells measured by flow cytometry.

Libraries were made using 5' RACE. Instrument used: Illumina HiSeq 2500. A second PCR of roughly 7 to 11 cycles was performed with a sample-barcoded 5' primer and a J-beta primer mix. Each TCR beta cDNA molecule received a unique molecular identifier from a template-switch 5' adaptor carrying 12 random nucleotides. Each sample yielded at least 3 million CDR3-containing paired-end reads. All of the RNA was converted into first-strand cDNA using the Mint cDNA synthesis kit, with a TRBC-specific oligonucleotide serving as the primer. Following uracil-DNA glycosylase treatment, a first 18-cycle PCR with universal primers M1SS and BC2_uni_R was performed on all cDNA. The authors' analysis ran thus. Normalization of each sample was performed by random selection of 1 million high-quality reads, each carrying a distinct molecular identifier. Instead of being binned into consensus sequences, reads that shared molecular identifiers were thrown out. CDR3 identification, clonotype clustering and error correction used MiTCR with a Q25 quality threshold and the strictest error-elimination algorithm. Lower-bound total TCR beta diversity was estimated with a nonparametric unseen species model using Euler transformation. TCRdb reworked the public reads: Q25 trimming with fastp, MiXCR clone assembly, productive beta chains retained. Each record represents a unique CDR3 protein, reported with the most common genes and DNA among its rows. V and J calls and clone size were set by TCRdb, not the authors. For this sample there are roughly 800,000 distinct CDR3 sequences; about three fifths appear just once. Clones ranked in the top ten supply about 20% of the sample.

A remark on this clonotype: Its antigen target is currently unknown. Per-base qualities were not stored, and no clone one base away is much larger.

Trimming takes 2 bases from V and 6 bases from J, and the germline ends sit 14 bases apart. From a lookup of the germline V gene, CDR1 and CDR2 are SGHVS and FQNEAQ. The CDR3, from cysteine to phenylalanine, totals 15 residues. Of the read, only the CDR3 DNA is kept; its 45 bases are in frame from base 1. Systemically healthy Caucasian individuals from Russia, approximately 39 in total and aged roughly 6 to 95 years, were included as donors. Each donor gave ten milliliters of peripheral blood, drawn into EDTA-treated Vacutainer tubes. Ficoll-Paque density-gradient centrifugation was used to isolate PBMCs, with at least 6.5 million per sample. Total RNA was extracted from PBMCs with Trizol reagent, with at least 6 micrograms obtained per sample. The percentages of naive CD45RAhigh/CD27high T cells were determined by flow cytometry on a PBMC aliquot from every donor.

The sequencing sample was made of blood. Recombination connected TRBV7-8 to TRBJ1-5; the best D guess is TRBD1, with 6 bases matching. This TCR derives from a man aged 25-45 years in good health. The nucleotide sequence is TGTGCCAGCAGCTTATTATTAGGGGGAACTCAGCCCCAGCATTTT. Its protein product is CASSLLLGGTQPQHF.